The 8 T cell receptor beta chains below come from one sample, sequenced in a study of early T cells in non-severe SARS-CoV-2 infection. One entry per CDR3 protein results from TCRdb running MiXCR on the 5' RACE reads. The sample has tens of thousands of distinct CDR3 sequences; about 15% are singletons. The sample in question was whole blood, obtained at baseline. The receptor set was obtained from an adult who was a healthcare worker with PCR-confirmed SARS-CoV-2 infection or an uninfected control (not recorded which).

The rearrangement links TRBV20-1 to TRBJ2-7; TRBD2 matches 10 bases. CDR1 is DFQATT, CDR2 SNEGSKA, per germline (reference sequence). The CDR3 contains 14 residues. With V trimmed by 0 bases and J by 3 bases, 2 bases remained unmatched. The CDR3 is CSAREASGGYEQYF. CDR3 nucleotide sequence: TGCAGTGCTAGAGAAGCTAGCGGGGGCTACGAGCAGTACTTC.

This clonotype was found many times. This chain joins TRBV10-3 and TRBJ2-7; 11 nucleotides agree with TRBD2. This CDR3 has 15 residues. Trimming cost V 6 bases and J 2 bases; bases outside gene matches: 6. The V gene's germline CDR1 is ENHRY and CDR2 SYGVKD. CDR3 nucleotide sequence: TGTGCCATCAGCTTGACTAGCGGGGCCACCTACGAGCAGTACTTC. It translates to CAISLTSGATYEQYF.

The gene calls are TRBV18 and TRBJ1-3, with 7 bases identical to TRBD1. The CDR3 is made up of 16 amino acids. V shed 5 bases and J 0 bases; nucleotides not matched to a gene: 7. The germline V gene has CDR1 KGHSH and CDR2 LQKENI. The CDR3 is CASSSRDSNSGNTIYF. The CDR3, as DNA: TGTGCCAGCTCAAGCCGGGACAGTAACTCTGGAAACACCATATATTTT.

The chain links TRBV20-1 to TRBJ2-1; D is undetermined. Deletions cut 1 base from V and 2 bases from J, with 15 bases between. Germline V gives CDR1 DFQATT, CDR2 SNEGSKA (reference sequence). This CDR3 contains 16 residues. CDR3 amino acids: CSARVTSWQAYNEQFF. For the CDR3, the DNA is TGCAGTGCTAGAGTTACATCGTGGCAGGCCTACAATGAGCAGTTCTTC.

In its sample, this clonotype was seen a few times. The rearrangement joins TRBV20-1 to TRBJ2-2; a weak D match, TRBD1 (6 bases). This CDR3 is 14 amino acids long. Trimming removed 6 bases from V and 2 bases from J, with 13 bases in between. From germline, CDR1 is DFQATT and CDR2 SNEGSKA (reference sequence). This CDR3 is CSAPDSLNTGELFF. CDR3 in DNA: TGCAGTGCCCCGGACAGCCTTAACACCGGGGAGCTGTTTTTT.

The V gene is TRBV20-1, the J gene TRBJ1-1; D ambiguous. The CDR3 sequence is 14 residues long. Germline-derived CDR1 and CDR2 are DFQATT and SNEGSKA (reference sequence). V was trimmed by 0 bases and J by 5 bases, leaving 13 bases between them. CDR3 sequence (DNA): TGCAGTGCTAGAGATTCGCGACACCTTACTGAAGCTTTCTTT. It specifies CSARDSRHLTEAFF.

This clonotype was counted at least ten times. The chain has TRBV18 and TRBJ1-3; no firm D call. The CDR3 runs 15 residues. The V end lost 2 bases, the J end lost 2 bases, and 10 bases lay between the germline ends. Per germline, CDR1 KGHSH and CDR2 LQKENI. Here the CDR3 reads CASSPDKITGNTIYF. CDR3 in DNA: TGTGCCAGCTCACCAGACAAAATAACTGGAAACACCATATATTTT. The full variable domain, with the rest looked up from reference TRBV18 and TRBJ1-3, is NAGVMQNPRHLVRRRGQEARLRCSPMKGHSHVYWYRQLPEEGLKFMVYLQKENIIDESGMPKERFSAEFPKEGPSILRIQQVVRGDSAAYFCASSPDKITGNTIYFGEGSWLTVV.

This clonotype was seen repeatedly, ten times or more. The CDR3 loop reads CASRPKSASYEQYF. The CDR3, as DNA: TGTGCCAGCCGGCCGAAGTCAGCGTCCTACGAGCAGTACTTC. This chain uses TRBV6-1 with TRBJ2-7, with D hard to call. This CDR3 has 14 residues. The V gene lost 8 bases and the J gene lost 1 base, with 15 bases spanning the gap. Germline CDR1 and CDR2: MNHNS and SASEGT.